The clone carrying this T cell receptor beta chain has only a few counts. What it binds is not known. CTLA-4 blockade with ipilimumab, together with focal radiation, was given to patients with chemo-refractory metastatic non-small-cell lung cancer. This entry belongs to a study of radiotherapy plus CTLA-4 blockade in lung cancer. In the study overall: Among patients, more than 15% showed objective responses, and over 30% had disease control. Study outcomes and limitations: Following radiotherapy plus ipilimumab, tumor-derived TCR clones expanded in the blood.

The method was immunoSEQ multiplex PCR; TCRdb's version includes in-frame clones alone and lacks a portion of them. This repertoire shows some 37,000 clones, 70% to 85% found once; its top ten account for 8.9%. Trimming left V 3 bases short and J 4 bases short, with 7 bases between. The CDR3 contains 13 residues. CDR1 is LGHNT and CDR2 is FRNRAP in the germline V gene. Sequenced here: peripheral blood, sampled from a patient treated with radiotherapy plus ipilimumab. The source of this sequence is a human donor with non-small cell lung cancer who had stable disease on radiotherapy plus ipilimumab. The genes are TRBV12-5 and TRBJ1-5; D is uncertain. The CDR3: CASGFSGNQPQHF. The CDR3 bases are TGTGCTAGTGGTTTCTCAGGAAATCAGCCCCAGCATTTT.